This entry lists 5 T cell receptor beta chains sequenced from one sample in a study of T cell changes during pregnancy in multiple sclerosis. Assay: immunoSEQ multiplex PCR; the TCRdb copy retains only in-frame clones and omits some. The table shows approximately 68,000 clones, with approximately 93% occurring only once. This material consisted of peripheral blood, taken in the second trimester of pregnancy. Receptor source: a female donor with multiple sclerosis, enrolled in a pregnancy study.

The gene calls are TRBV6-6 and TRBJ2-5; 9 bases line up with TRBD2. The CDR3 runs 16 residues. V lost 1 base, J lost 4 bases, and 7 bases stayed unmatched. Germline loops: CDR1 MNHNY, CDR2 SVGAGI (reference sequence). CDR3 sequence (DNA): TGTGCCAGCAGTTACTTATCTAGCGGGATGGGAGAGACCCAGTACTTC. It specifies CASSYLSSGMGETQYF.

This clone was found once. V gene TRBV2 combines with J gene TRBJ2-7; D is perhaps TRBD1 (8 bases). This CDR3 comprises 14 residues. Germline CDR1 and CDR2: SNHLY and FYNNEI. V was clipped by 6 bases and J by 2 bases, with 14 bases between them. The CDR3 nucleotides read TGTGCCAGCAGAAGCGGGACAGGAACCTACGAGCAGTACTTC. It translates to CASRSGTGTYEQYF. Combining the CDR3 with reference TRBV2 and TRBJ2-7 gives the whole variable domain EPEVTQTPSHQVTQMGQEVILRCVPISNHLYFYWYRQILGQKVEFLVSFYNNEISEKSEIFDDQFSVERPDGSNFTLKIRSTKLEDSAMYFCASRSGTGTYEQYFGPGTRLTVT.

This clone was seen more than once but under ten times. J is TRBJ1-1 and V is TRBV30; TRBD1 agrees at 10 bases. V lost 3 bases to trimming and J lost 10 bases; unmatched junction nucleotides: 8. The CDR3 spans 13 residues. Germline-derived CDR1 and CDR2 are GTSNPN and SVGIG (reference sequence). CDR3 nucleotides: TGTGCCTGGAGCCGCGGGACAGGGGATACAGCTTTCTTT. Protein: CAWSRGTGDTAFF.

The chain carries TRBV14 and TRBJ2-7; 8 nucleotides agree with TRBD1. V trimming: 4 bases; J trimming: 6 bases; junction bases outside the gene matches: 5. Germline CDR1 SGHDN, CDR2 FVKESK. This CDR3 region has 13 residues. CDR3 region: CASSRGQEFEQYF. The DNA for the CDR3 is TGTGCCAGCAGCCGGGGACAGGAATTCGAGCAGTACTTC.

This rearrangement joins TRBV5-1 to TRBJ1-1, with D possibly matching TRBD1 (6 bases). The germline V gene encodes CDR1 SGHRS and CDR2 YFSETQ. V was shortened by 4 bases and J by 5 bases, with 15 bases between the two germline ends. The CDR3 spans 14 residues. The CDR3 sequence: CASSLRTDGTEAFF. CDR3 coding DNA: TGCGCCAGCAGCCTACGGACAGACGGGACTGAAGCTTTCTTT.